What follows are 15 T cell receptor beta chains derived from one specimen sequenced in a study of technical replicates of blood from several donors (dated by TCRdb to between 2016 and 2019). Library construction relied on the immunoSEQ multiplex PCR assay. TCRdb provides this immuneACCESS table in a form limited to in-frame rearrangements. Some clones are lacking; in checked studies, under half of them reflect an unresolved V gene, and why the rest are absent is not known. The sample table shows 58,000 or so clones, and around 88% are seen once. The ten largest account for 5.1% of the sample. Sample: PBMCs. The receptors stem from a human donor in good health. Some clones in this sample may be carry-over from other donors' samples.

The J gene is TRBJ2-7, the V gene TRBV6-5; 7 bases agree with TRBD2. Germline assignment: CDR1 MNHEY and CDR2 SVGAGI. The CDR3 sequence is 15 residues long. V shed 2 bases, J shed 4 bases, and the junction held 8 bases outside the gene matches. CDR3 DNA: TGTGCCAGCAGTTACGGGTTGGGGAGGGGTTACGAGCAGTACTTC. This codes for CASSYGLGRGYEQYF.

This clone has more than one count but fewer than ten. The chain has TRBV7-2 and TRBJ1-1; D possibly corresponds to TRBD1 (6 bases). Germline CDR1 reads SGHTA; CDR2 reads FQGNSA. V gave up 5 bases and J gave up 2 bases, with 18 bases separating them. The CDR3 consists of 16 residues. The CDR3: CASSRRATGANTEAFF. The DNA of the CDR3 is TGTGCCAGCAGCAGAAGAGCGACAGGAGCTAACACTGAAGCTTTCTTT.

As concerns this clone: Other DNA sequences within the sample encode an identical CDR3. The chain carries TRBV5-1 and TRBJ1-1, with a possible D match to TRBD1 (5 bases). The CDR3 is made up of 14 amino acids. Trimming took 0 bases from V and 3 from J, leaving 9 bases between them. Germline V gene lookup returns CDR1 SGHRS and CDR2 YFSETQ. CDR3 loop: CASSLAGGYTEAFF. The CDR3 DNA reads as TGCGCCAGCAGCTTGGCCGGGGGTTACACTGAAGCTTTCTTT.

The rearrangement joins TRBV6-5 to TRBJ1-1, with D uncertain. Germline V gives CDR1 MNHEY, CDR2 SVGAGI. The V end lost 6 bases, the J end lost 0 bases, and 11 bases lay between the germline ends. The CDR3 sequence is 14 residues long. The CDR3 nucleotides are TGTGCCAGCAGAACTATCGGAATGAACACTGAAGCTTTCTTT. Translated: CASRTIGMNTEAFF.

J is TRBJ1-6 and V is TRBV7-8; no clear D gene. The germline V and J ends were trimmed by 1 base and 9 bases, with 7 bases remaining between them. In germline, CDR1 is SGHVS, CDR2 FQNEAQ. This CDR3 spans 13 amino acids. CDR3 coding DNA: TGTGCCAGCAGCTTAGGCTATGGTTCACCCCTCCACTTT. This translates into CASSLGYGSPLHF.

Notes on this clone: An end of the junction differs from the germline gene, which may be a read error. This chain uses TRBV14 with TRBJ2-5, with 14 bases lining up with TRBD2. The CDR3 consists of 16 residues. Germline V gene data show CDR1 as SGHDN and CDR2 as FVKESK. CDR3 bases: TGTGCCAGCAGTCAAGGACTAGCGGGAGGTCGAGAGACCCAGTACTTC. It is translated as CASSQGLAGGRETQYF. Combining the CDR3 with reference TRBV14 and TRBJ2-5 gives the whole variable domain EAGVTQFPSHSVIEKGQTVTLRCDPISGHDNLYWYRRVMGKEIKFLLHFVKESKQDESGMPNNRFLAERTGGTYSTLKVQPAELEDSGVYFCASSQGLAGGRETQYFGPGTRLLVL.

This clone was counted once. The V call is TRBV7-9, the J call TRBJ1-2; D gene ambiguous. The V gene lost 5 bases and the J gene lost 10 bases, with 20 bases spanning the gap. Per the germline V gene, CDR1 is SEHNR and CDR2 is FQNEAQ (reference sequence). The CDR3 is 14 residues long. The CDR3 bases are TGTGCCAGCAGCCCCCCCGTGACACCAACGGCCTACACCTTC. Its protein product is CASSPPVTPTAYTF. Using reference TRBV7-9 and TRBJ1-2 for the parts outside the CDR3, the full variable domain is DTGVSQNPRHKITKRGQNVTFRCDPISEHNRLYWYRQTLGQGPEFLTYFQNEAQLEKSRLLSDRFSAERPKGSFSTLEIQRTEQGDSAMYLCASSPPVTPTAYTFGSGTRLTVV.

This rearrangement joins TRBV15 to TRBJ2-1; the D is unclear. This CDR3 is built from 15 residues. CDR1 and CDR2 (germline): LNHNV, YYDKDF (reference sequence). V gave up 1 base and J gave up 4 bases, with 11 bases separating them. The CDR3 DNA follows: TGTGCCACCAGCAGAGCGTCTCTGCTATACAATGAGCAGTTCTTC. Amino acids: CATSRASLLYNEQFF.

The CDR3 loop is CASSPWTGLRGYTF. The CDR3 bases are TGTGCCAGCAGCCCTTGGACAGGGCTGAGGGGCTACACCTTC. The gene calls are TRBV7-9 and TRBJ1-2; 8 bases agree with TRBD1. Germline-derived CDR1 and CDR2 are SEHNR and FQNEAQ (reference sequence). The CDR3 is 14 residues long. V was clipped by 5 bases and J by 8 bases; unmatched bases: 10.

V gene TRBV4-1 combines with J gene TRBJ2-7, with 10 positions matching TRBD1. The V gene's germline CDR1 is MGHRA and CDR2 YSYEKL. The CDR3 contains 16 residues. Germline trimming cut 1 base from V and 5 bases from J; bases unmatched to any gene: 8. CDR3 sequence: CASSQVLGQGSHEQYF. For the CDR3, the DNA is TGCGCCAGCAGCCAAGTACTGGGACAGGGGTCCCACGAGCAGTACTTC.

This chain connects TRBV30 to TRBJ1-2, with no clear D. Germline V gene data show CDR1 as GTSNPN and CDR2 as SVGIG (reference sequence). The CDR3 is 17 residues long. V lost 2 bases to trimming and J lost 0 bases, with 19 bases between them. Written as DNA, the CDR3 is TGTGCCTGGAGTAGAGGGCAGGTCTGGAACACTAACTATGGCTACACCTTC. This encodes CAWSRGQVWNTNYGYTF.

The chain links TRBV5-1 to TRBJ1-1; possible D gene TRBD1, 6 bases. The V gene lost 4 bases and the J gene lost 0 bases, with 10 bases spanning the gap. The CDR3 has 14 residues. Germline CDR1 SGHRS, CDR2 YFSETQ. Written as DNA, the CDR3 is TGCGCCAGCAGCCGGACAGCCTTGAACACTGAAGCTTTCTTT. The encoded protein is CASSRTALNTEAFF.

V gene TRBV7-9 combines with J gene TRBJ2-3; D unresolved. Trimming stripped 5 bases from V and 4 bases from J, with 13 bases between. The CDR3 contains 14 residues. Germline V gene sequence: CDR1 SEHNR, CDR2 FQNEAQ (reference sequence). In DNA, the CDR3 is TGTGCCAGCAGCCCTCCAACACATGCAGATACGCAGTATTTT. It translates to CASSPPTHADTQYF.

V and J are TRBV18 and TRBJ2-7, with 9 positions matching TRBD1. CDR1 is KGHSH and CDR2 is LQKENI in the germline V gene. This CDR3 region has 14 residues. J gave up 1 base and V 5 bases, and 3 bases lay outside the gene matches. In nucleotides, the CDR3 is TGTGCCAGCTCATCACAGGGGGCATCCTACGAGCAGTACTTC. Its protein is CASSSQGASYEQYF.

This clone was seen once. V and J are TRBV18 and TRBJ2-5, with 11 bases fitting TRBD1. CDR1 and CDR2 from the germline V gene are KGHSH and LQKENI. Trimming at V came to 6 bases and at J to 4 bases, leaving 7 bases not matched to a gene. CDR3 size: 15 residues. Here the CDR3 reads CASSPGQGVRETQYF. Written as DNA, the CDR3 is TGTGCCAGCTCTCCGGGACAGGGGGTACGAGAGACCCAGTACTTC.